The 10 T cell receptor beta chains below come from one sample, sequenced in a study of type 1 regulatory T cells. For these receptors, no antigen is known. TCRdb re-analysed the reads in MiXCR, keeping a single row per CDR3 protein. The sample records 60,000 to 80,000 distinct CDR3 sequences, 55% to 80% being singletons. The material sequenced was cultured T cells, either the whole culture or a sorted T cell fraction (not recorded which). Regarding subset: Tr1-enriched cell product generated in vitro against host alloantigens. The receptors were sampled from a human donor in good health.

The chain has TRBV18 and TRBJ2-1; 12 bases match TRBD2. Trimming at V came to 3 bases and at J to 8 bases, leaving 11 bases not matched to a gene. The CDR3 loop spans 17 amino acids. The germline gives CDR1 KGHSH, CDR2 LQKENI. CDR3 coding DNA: TGTGCCAGCTCACCTAGACTAGCGGGAGACCCTTCTGATGAGCAGTTCTTC. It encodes CASSPRLAGDPSDEQFF.

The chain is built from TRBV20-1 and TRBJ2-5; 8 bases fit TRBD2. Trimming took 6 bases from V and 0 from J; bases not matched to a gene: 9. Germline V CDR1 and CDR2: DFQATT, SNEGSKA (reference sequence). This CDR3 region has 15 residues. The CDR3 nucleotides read TGCAGTGCCACAAGCGGGAGTGCGTACCAAGAGACCCAGTACTTC. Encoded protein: CSATSGSAYQETQYF.

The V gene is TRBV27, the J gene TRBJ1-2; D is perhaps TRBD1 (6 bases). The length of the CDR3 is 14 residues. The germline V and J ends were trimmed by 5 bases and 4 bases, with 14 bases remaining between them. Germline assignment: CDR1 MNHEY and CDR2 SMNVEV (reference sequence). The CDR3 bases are TGTGCCAGCAGTATCACCACAGGGTCCTATGGCTACACCTTC. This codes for CASSITTGSYGYTF.

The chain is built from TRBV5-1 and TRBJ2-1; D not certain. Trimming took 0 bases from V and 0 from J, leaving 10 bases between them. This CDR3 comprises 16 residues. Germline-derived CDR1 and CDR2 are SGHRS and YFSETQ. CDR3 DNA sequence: TGCGCCAGCAGCTTGGTTCCGGGTAGCTCCTACAATGAGCAGTTCTTC. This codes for CASSLVPGSSYNEQFF. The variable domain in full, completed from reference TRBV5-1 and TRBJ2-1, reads KAGVTQTPRYLIKTRGQQVTLSCSPISGHRSVSWYQQTPGQGLQFLFEYFSETQRNKGNFPGRFSGRQFSNSRSEMNVSTLELGDSALYLCASSLVPGSSYNEQFFGPGTRLTVL.

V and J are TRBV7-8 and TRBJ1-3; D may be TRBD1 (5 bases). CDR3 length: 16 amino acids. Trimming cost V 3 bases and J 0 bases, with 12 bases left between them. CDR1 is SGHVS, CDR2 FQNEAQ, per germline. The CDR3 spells CASSFVEGYSGNTIYF. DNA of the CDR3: TGTGCCAGCAGCTTCGTAGAGGGGTACTCTGGAAACACCATATATTTT.

The CDR3 DNA reads as TGTGCCAGCTCTCGGGTAGAGGAGCAGTTCTTC. It translates to CASSRVEEQFF. This chain joins TRBV19 and TRBJ2-1; D is unresolved. CDR3 length equals 11 residues. From germline, CDR1 is LNHDA and CDR2 SQIVND (reference sequence). Trimming removed 9 bases from V and 10 bases from J, with 13 bases in between.

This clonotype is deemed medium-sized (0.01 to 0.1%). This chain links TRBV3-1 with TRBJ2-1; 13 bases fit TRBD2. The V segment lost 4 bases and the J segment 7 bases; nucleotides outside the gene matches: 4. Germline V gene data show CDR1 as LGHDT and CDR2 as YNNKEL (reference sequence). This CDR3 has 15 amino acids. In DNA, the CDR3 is TGTGCCAGCAGCCTAGGGACTAGCGGGATAAATGAGCAGTTCTTC. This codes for CASSLGTSGINEQFF.

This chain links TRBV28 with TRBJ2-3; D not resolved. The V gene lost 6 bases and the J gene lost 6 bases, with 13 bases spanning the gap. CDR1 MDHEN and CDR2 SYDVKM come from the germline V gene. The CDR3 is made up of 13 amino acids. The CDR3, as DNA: TGTGCCAGCAGCCTAAAATTAGGGGATACGCAGTATTTT. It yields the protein CASSLKLGDTQYF.

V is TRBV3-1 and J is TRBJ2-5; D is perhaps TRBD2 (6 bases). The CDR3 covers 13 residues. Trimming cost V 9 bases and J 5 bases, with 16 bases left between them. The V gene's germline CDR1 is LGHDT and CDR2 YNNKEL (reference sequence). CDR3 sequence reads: CASELGGRETQYF. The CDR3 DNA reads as TGTGCCAGTGAACTGGGAGGACGGGAGACCCAGTACTTC.

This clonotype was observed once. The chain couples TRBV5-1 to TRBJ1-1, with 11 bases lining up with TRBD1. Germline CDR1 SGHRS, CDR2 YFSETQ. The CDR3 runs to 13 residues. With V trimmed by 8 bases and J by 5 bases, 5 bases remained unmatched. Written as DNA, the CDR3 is TGCGCCAGTCGGACAGGGGGCAAAACTGAAGCTTTCTTT. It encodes CASRTGGKTEAFF.